Sequencing of this T cell receptor (beta chain) was carried out in a study of cytomegalovirus exposure and HLA in healthy donors. Study background: Early release data held some 80 million unique TCRs from HLA-typed donors.

As to this clone: Its matching antigen is unknown.

Germline CDR1 reads SGHRS; CDR2 reads YFSETQ. Trimming stripped 2 bases from V and 0 bases from J, with 6 bases between. This CDR3 contains 14 residues. PCR primers comprised 60 Vbeta and 13 Jbeta primers. Clones were sequenced by immunoSEQ multiplex PCR, and TCRdb holds only the in-frame ones, with some missing. The listing contains more than 40,000 clones. Points from the study as a whole: Later analysis identified several of the most significant clusters that appeared linked to common viral pathogens. For most subjects, TCR beta sequences were reported to predict HLA-A and HLA-B alleles with accuracy.

J is TRBJ1-3 and V is TRBV5-1; the D is unclear. This sequence originates from a middle-aged woman in good health and CMV-seronegative. Sequencing used PBMCs. The CDR3 DNA reads TGCGCCAGCAGCTTCGGGGTCTCTGGAAACACCATATATTTT. Its translation: CASSFGVSGNTIYF.